This TCR beta chain was identified during a study of CD8 T cells in Susac syndrome. Random-hexamer reverse transcription was applied to about 0.45 to 1 ug RNA. TCRdb re-called the immunoSEQ multiplex PCR reads with MiXCR, one entry per CDR3 protein. The sample carries about 90,000 distinct CDR3 sequences, about 96% recorded once. V gave up 3 bases and J gave up 4 bases, with 10 bases separating them. Germline V gene data show CDR1 as SGDLS and CDR2 as YYNGEE. The CDR3 has 13 amino acids. V and J are TRBV9 and TRBJ1-1, with a weak D call TRBD1 (5 bases). Sequenced sample: CD8+ T cells from PBMCs. This clonotype was sampled from a human donor with Susac syndrome. Here the CDR3 DNA reads TGTGCCAGCAGCGCCAGGGAAGGCACTGAAGCTTTCTTT. As protein: CASSAREGTEAFF. The whole variable domain, remainder taken from reference TRBV9 and TRBJ1-1, is DSGVTQTPKHLITATGQRVTLRCSPRSGDLSVYWYQQSLDQGLQFLIQYYNGEERAKGNILERFSAQQFPDLHSELNLSSLELGDSALYFCASSAREGTEAFFGQGTRLTVV.